This record concerns one T cell receptor beta chain sequence. Its antigen is unknown. This record belongs to a study of T cells expressing NK-cell markers. Germline V gene lookup returns CDR1 KGHDR and CDR2 SFDVKD. The CDR3 extends over 13 amino acids. The study, taken as a whole, reports: Where four donors were concerned, these clonotypes also led the CD3+CD56-NKG2C+ fraction. In a group of 5 or 6 donors, dominant NKG2C+ clonotypes represented about 1.0-7.5% of CD8+ T cells.

TCRdb reprocessed the 5' RACE reads, keeping one entry per CDR3 protein, no DNA. This sample's clone table lists a few hundred thousand distinct CDR3 sequences. This clonotype was obtained from a man aged 18 to 29 in good health. The specimen sequenced was blood T cells: a sorted CD56 or NKG2C T cell subset, CD4+ or CD8+ T cells, or bulk PBMC T cells (not recorded which). The rearrangement uses TRBV24-1 and TRBJ1-5; there is no DNA to check the TCRdb D call of TRBD1. The CDR3 sequence: CATSGGGEQPQHF.